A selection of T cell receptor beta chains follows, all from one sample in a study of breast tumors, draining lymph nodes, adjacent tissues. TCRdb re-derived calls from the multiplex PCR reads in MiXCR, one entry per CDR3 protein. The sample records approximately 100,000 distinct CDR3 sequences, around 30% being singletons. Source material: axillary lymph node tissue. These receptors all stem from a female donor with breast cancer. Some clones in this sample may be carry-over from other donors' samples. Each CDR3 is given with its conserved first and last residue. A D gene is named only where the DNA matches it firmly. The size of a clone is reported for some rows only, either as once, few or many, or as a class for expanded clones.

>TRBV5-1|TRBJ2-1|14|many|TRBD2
TGCGCCAGCAGCTTTGAACTAGCGGGGAATGAGCAGTTCTTC
CASSFELAGNEQFF
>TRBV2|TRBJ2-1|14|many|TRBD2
TGTGCCAGCAGTTATCTAGCGGAAAACAATGAGCAGTTCTTC
CASSYLAENNEQFF
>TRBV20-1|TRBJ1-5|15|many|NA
TGCAGTGCTAGGGCGGGGGATGGTTACAATCAGCCCCAGCATTTT
CSARAGDGYNQPQHF
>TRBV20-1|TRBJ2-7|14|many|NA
TGCAGTGCTAGATCACAAGCGAGCTCCTACGAGCAGTACTTC
CSARSQASSYEQYF
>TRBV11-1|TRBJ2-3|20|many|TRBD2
TGTGCCAGCAGCTCCCCTGCTACTATCCCTGCGGGGGGCCACACAGATACGCAGTATTTT
CASSSPATIPAGGHTDTQYF
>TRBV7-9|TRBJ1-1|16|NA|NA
TGTGCCAGCAGCTCCTTGATAGAGGGACGGGACACTGAAGCTTTCTTT
CASSSLIEGRDTEAFF
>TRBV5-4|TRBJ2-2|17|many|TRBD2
TGTGCCAGCAGCCCGACTAGCGGGGGGGCCCTCACCGGGGAGCTGTTTTTT
CASSPTSGGALTGELFF
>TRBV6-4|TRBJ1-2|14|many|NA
TGTGCCAGCAGTGACTCGGGAGGGAACTATGGCTACACCTTC
CASSDSGGNYGYTF
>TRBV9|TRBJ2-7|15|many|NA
TGTGCCAGCAGCGTGTCGGAGGGGGCAAGGAACGAGCAGTACTTC
CASSVSEGARNEQYF
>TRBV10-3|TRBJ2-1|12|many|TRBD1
TGTGCCTCCCGACAGGGACACAATGAGCAGTTCTTC
CASRQGHNEQFF